This T cell receptor beta chain was profiled in a study of blood T cell repertoires in COVID-19. Study details: Sites in the United States, Italy and Spain provided acute and convalescent COVID-19 samples.

Clones were read by immunoSEQ multiplex PCR, and TCRdb kept only the in-frame ones, dropping some. The data show about 280,000 clones, about 89% seen once. The CDR3 spans 13 residues. The V segment lost 5 bases and the J segment 1 base; nucleotides outside the gene matches: 0. The germline CDR1 and CDR2 sequences are MNHEY and SMNVEV (reference sequence). Input material: peripheral blood. This clonotype was obtained from a woman in her thirties or forties who had recovered from COVID-19. The chain employs TRBV27 and TRBJ2-3; the match to TRBD2 covers 7 bases. CDR3 DNA sequence: TGTGCCAGCAGTGGGGGGGGCACAGATACGCAGTATTTT. Protein: CASSGGGTDTQYF.